This TCR beta chain was recovered during a study of blood T cell repertoires in COVID-19 (dated by TCRdb to 2018 to 2020). Background on the whole study: Collaborator samples came from the United States, Italy and Spain and covered acute and convalescent phases of COVID-19. The material from the prospective study consisted of cDNA or gDNA derived from T cells, B-cell-depleted T cells, or PBMCs. Subjects who had been exposed to COVID-19, were actively infected with it, or had recovered from it provided the deeply sampled blood TCRbeta repertoires that made up the dataset. A freely available public database, intended as a resource for researchers studying the immune response to SARS-CoV-2, is where the repertoires were released. Samples were obtained from the ongoing ImmuneRACE study (first 160 participants) and from 1,000 to 1,500 subjects provided by 6 global collaborators. Nearly every sample came with metadata listing a de-identified subject ID, COVID-19 status, age in years and sex. Where HLA class I and class II types were available, the types were taken from metadata supplied by the sample provider, not from assay-based typing.

Each collaborating institution followed its own protocols to collect whole blood in K2EDTA tubes. Collaborator samples were shipped for TCRbeta analysis as frozen whole blood, isolated PBMCs, or DNA extracted from either sample type. V loses 4 bases, J loses 2 bases, and the germline ends lie 13 bases apart. CDR1 is given as SGDLS and CDR2 as YYNGEE, both from the germline V gene. Reading from cysteine to phenylalanine, the CDR3 counts 14 amino acids. The entry retains the CDR3 DNA only, 42 bases that are in frame from base 1. Study-wide findings and limitations: Clinical and demographic metadata were provided uncurated, with the amount varying by source and participant.

TCRbeta CDR3 regions were amplified from genomic DNA using the immunoSEQ Assay, a bias-controlled multiplex PCR. The authors' analysis ran thus. The number of nucleated cells in each sample was estimated by amplification of reference gene primers within the assay. To quantify the absolute abundance of each unique TCRbeta CDR3 rearrangement, sequence reads were collapsed and filtered. For each sample, productive Simpson clonality was calculated by taking the square root of Simpson's diversity index across productive rearrangements. The table was pulled from immuneACCESS by TCRdb, which kept in-frame rearrangements only. Such tables lose some clones; where checked, under half of the loss comes from unresolved V genes, and the rest has no known cause. V and J calls and clone size are given by that table; D and trimming were obtained from the DNA. This sample lists around 6,700 clones; roughly 86% were detected once. Roughly 23% of the sample is held by the ten biggest clonotypes.

This clone appeared a few times. The clone's antigen remains unknown. Base-call qualities are not available, and no considerably larger clone is one nucleotide away. The clonotype was recovered from a human donor in a cohort sampled during active COVID-19. The sequencing sample was made of peripheral blood. The sequence joins TRBV9 to TRBJ2-7; a weak D assignment points to TRBD1 (5 bases agree). The CDR3 region has the sequence CASSPGPRTYEQYF. At the DNA level, the sequence is TGTGCCAGCAGCCCAGGGCCCCGAACCTACGAGCAGTACTTC.